The 27 T cell receptor beta chains below all came from one sample that was sequenced in a study of shared clonotypes between healthy human individuals. Naive CD8 isolation took CD45RO-negative cells positively selected for CCR7 and excluded terminally differentiated effector memory CD45RA+ cells. Clones were read by immunoSEQ multiplex PCR, and TCRdb kept only the in-frame ones, dropping some. The repertoire has hundreds of thousands of clones, roughly 96% of them found once; the top ten carry 0.11%. The sample consisted of naive CD8+ T cells sorted from blood. The source of these receptors is a woman younger than 45 in good health.

In regard to this clone: This specimen includes other DNA sequences encoding the same CDR3. This chain uses TRBV10-3 with TRBJ2-7; 8 nucleotides line up with TRBD2. The V segment lost 2 bases and the J segment 2 bases; nucleotides outside the gene matches: 2. This CDR3 is built from 14 residues. The germline V gene has CDR1 ENHRY and CDR2 SYGVKD. The CDR3 DNA follows: TGTGCCATCAGTGAGAGCGGGGGAACCTACGAGCAGTACTTC. Its translation: CAISESGGTYEQYF.

V is TRBV5-1 and J is TRBJ2-7; 12 nucleotides match TRBD2. This CDR3 contains 14 residues. V lost 4 bases to trimming and J lost 6 bases; unmatched junction nucleotides: 5. Germline V lookup: CDR1 SGHRS, CDR2 YFSETQ. The chain's CDR3 is CASSLGTSGFEQYF. The CDR3 bases are TGCGCCAGCAGCCTCGGGACTAGCGGGTTCGAGCAGTACTTC.

In this sample, this clone turned up once. The rearrangement uses TRBV9 and TRBJ2-2, with D maybe TRBD2 (5 bases). CDR1 and CDR2 from the germline V gene are SGDLS and YYNGEE. The CDR3 runs to 15 residues. Trimming removed 3 bases at V and 6 bases at J, with 15 bases between. CDR3 amino acids: CASSALALASGELFF. CDR3 sequence (DNA): TGTGCCAGCAGCGCCCTAGCCCTAGCTTCCGGGGAGCTGTTTTTT.

This chain links TRBV10-2 with TRBJ2-5; D gene unclear. This CDR3 contains 11 residues. The germline gives CDR1 WSHSY, CDR2 SAAADI. V was trimmed by 2 bases and J by 10 bases, leaving 8 bases between them. The CDR3 nucleotides are TGCGCCAGCAGTGAGGGATGGGGCCAGTACTTC. This translates into CASSEGWGQYF.

The V call is TRBV28, the J call TRBJ2-1; 12 nucleotides agree with TRBD1. Germline CDR1 MDHEN, CDR2 SYDVKM. CDR3 length: 15 amino acids. The V and J ends lost 3 bases and 7 bases, in that order; junction bases with no gene match: 4. Written as DNA, the CDR3 is TGTGCCAGCAGTTTTCGGGACAGGGGGCCGAATGAGCAGTTCTTC. Protein sequence: CASSFRDRGPNEQFF. Together with reference TRBV28 and TRBJ2-1, the CDR3 gives the full variable domain: DVKVTQSSRYLVKRTGEKVFLECVQDMDHENMFWYRQDPGLGLRLIYFSYDVKMKEKGDIPEGYSVSREKKERFSLILESASTNQTSMYLCASSFRDRGPNEQFFGPGTRLTVL.

This clone was detected once. The chain couples TRBV27 to TRBJ1-5, with D uncertain. Trimming shortened V by 3 bases and J by 2 bases, and 8 bases separated the two germline ends. This CDR3 region has 14 residues. Germline V lookup: CDR1 MNHEY, CDR2 SMNVEV (reference sequence). The CDR3 bases are TGTGCCAGCAGTTTTATGGGTGGCAATCAGCCCCAGCATTTT. Translating gives CASSFMGGNQPQHF.

V and J are TRBV19 and TRBJ1-1; the match to TRBD1 covers 8 bases. The CDR3 extends over 14 amino acids. After removal of 6 bases from V and 1 base from J, the junction contained 4 bases not matched to a gene. Germline loops: CDR1 LNHDA, CDR2 SQIVND (reference sequence). The CDR3 spells CASRDRAENTEAFF. CDR3 DNA: TGTGCCAGTAGGGACAGGGCTGAGAACACTGAAGCTTTCTTT.

V gene TRBV2 combines with J gene TRBJ2-7; D gene unclear. Trimming took off 3 bases at V and 6 bases at J, with 9 bases between the two ends. This CDR3 has 12 residues. Germline V lookup: CDR1 SNHLY, CDR2 FYNNEI. The CDR3 loop reads CASSEPFREQYF. DNA of the CDR3: TGTGCCAGCAGTGAGCCATTTCGCGAGCAGTACTTC.

This clone was found a few times. This rearrangement joins TRBV7-9 to TRBJ1-2; the D is unclear. This CDR3 region has 12 residues. V was shortened by 8 bases and J by 5 bases, with 12 bases between the two germline ends. Looked up from germline, CDR1 is SEHNR and CDR2 is FQNEAQ (reference sequence). CDR3 region: CASEDSRYGYTF. In nucleotides, the CDR3 is TGTGCCAGCGAGGACTCCCGTTATGGCTACACCTTC.

The J gene is TRBJ1-2, the V gene TRBV13; D uncertain. From germline, CDR1 is PRHDT and CDR2 FYEKMQ (reference sequence). V shed 5 bases and J shed 2 bases, with 9 bases lying between them. The CDR3 is made up of 13 amino acids. CDR3 nucleotide sequence: TGTGCCAGCAGCGTGGACCGAAACTATGGCTACACCTTC. Translation: CASSVDRNYGYTF.

The chain couples TRBV30 to TRBJ1-1; D is perhaps TRBD1 (6 bases). Trimming cost V 2 bases and J 4 bases, with 14 bases left between them. This CDR3 region has 14 residues. Per germline, CDR1 GTSNPN and CDR2 SVGIG (reference sequence). CDR3 sequence reads: CAWSLLGGATEAFF. DNA of the CDR3: TGTGCCTGGAGTCTCTTGGGGGGCGCCACTGAAGCTTTCTTT.

The rearrangement joins TRBV27 to TRBJ1-1, with D possibly TRBD1 on 5 matching bases. Germline CDR1 is MNHEY and CDR2 is SMNVEV (reference sequence). The CDR3 sequence is 16 residues long. V lost 0 bases, J lost 1 base, and 12 bases lay in between. The CDR3, as DNA: TGTGCCAGCAGTTTATCGTTTGGAACAGGGAACACTGAAGCTTTCTTT. Translated: CASSLSFGTGNTEAFF.

The chain employs TRBV27 and TRBJ2-1, with D hard to call. CDR1 is MNHEY and CDR2 is SMNVEV in the germline V gene (reference sequence). Trimming took off 5 bases at V and 6 bases at J, with 14 bases between the two ends. The CDR3 totals 14 residues. The CDR3 protein is CASSLQALFNEQFF. The DNA of the CDR3 is TGTGCCAGCAGTCTCCAGGCGCTCTTCAATGAGCAGTTCTTC.

The gene calls are TRBV27 and TRBJ1-5; the D is unclear. The CDR3 totals 14 residues. Germline CDR1 and CDR2: MNHEY and SMNVEV (reference sequence). V was cut by 5 bases and J by 7 bases, with 15 bases left in between. CDR3: CASSQLMAGQPQHF. The CDR3 nucleotides read TGTGCCAGCAGTCAACTGATGGCGGGGCAGCCCCAGCATTTT.

The chain joins TRBV9 to TRBJ2-2, with D maybe TRBD2 (6 bases). Per germline, CDR1 SGDLS and CDR2 YYNGEE. The CDR3 consists of 15 residues. Trimming removed 0 bases at V and 5 bases at J, with 11 bases between. The CDR3 nucleotides are TGTGCCAGCAGCGTAGACGGGAGCTGGACCGGGGAGCTGTTTTTT. This gives the protein CASSVDGSWTGELFF.

This chain joins TRBV28 and TRBJ1-1, with D possibly matching TRBD1 (5 bases). Germline CDR1 and CDR2: MDHEN and SYDVKM. CDR3 size: 17 residues. Trimming removed 7 bases from V and 0 bases from J, with 21 bases in between. CDR3 nucleotides: TGTGCCAGCACCCCCGGGCCCTGGGGCCGTTTGAACACTGAAGCTTTCTTT. It codes for CASTPGPWGRLNTEAFF.

V is TRBV28 and J is TRBJ2-7; 9 bases fit TRBD2. The V gene's germline CDR1 is MDHEN and CDR2 SYDVKM. The CDR3 is made up of 15 amino acids. V lost 2 bases and J lost 5; bases outside the gene matches: 7. The CDR3: CASSLMREGFNEQYF. The CDR3 DNA is TGTGCCAGCAGTTTAATGCGGGAGGGATTCAACGAGCAGTACTTC.

The chain has TRBV11-2 and TRBJ2-7; no firm D call. Trimming pared 1 base from V and 3 bases from J, leaving 16 bases between. In germline, CDR1 is SGHAT, CDR2 FQNNGV. The CDR3 consists of 16 residues. The CDR3 bases are TGTGCCAGCAGCTTAGTGGTAGCAGCAACAGACTACGAGCAGTACTTC. Protein sequence: CASSLVVAATDYEQYF.

V gene TRBV28 combines with J gene TRBJ2-3; no reliable D call. The V gene lost 3 bases and the J gene lost 0 bases, with 16 bases spanning the gap. The CDR3 length is 17 residues. Germline CDR1 and CDR2: MDHEN and SYDVKM. The CDR3 spells CASSFPTDGSSTDTQYF. CDR3 coding DNA: TGTGCCAGCAGTTTTCCAACTGACGGCTCTAGCACAGATACGCAGTATTTT.

The chain links TRBV6-6 to TRBJ2-7; TRBD1 is a possible D gene (5 bases). Trimming cost V 5 bases and J 2 bases, with 10 bases left between them. Germline assignment: CDR1 MNHNY and CDR2 SVGAGI (reference sequence). There are 13 residues in the CDR3. CDR3 DNA sequence: TGTGCCAGCAGTGGGGCCAGGACCTACGAGCAGTACTTC. Translated: CASSGARTYEQYF.

The chain couples TRBV13 to TRBJ1-3; no firm D call. This CDR3 is 16 amino acids long. CDR1 and CDR2 (germline): PRHDT, FYEKMQ (reference sequence). V was pared by 6 bases and J by 0 bases, with 15 bases between. The CDR3 reads CASSNARRYSGNTIYF. DNA of the CDR3: TGTGCCAGCAGTAACGCAAGACGGTACTCTGGAAACACCATATATTTT.

V and J are TRBV29-1 and TRBJ1-3; 7 bases agree with TRBD1. The CDR3 is made up of 14 amino acids. CDR1 is SQVTM and CDR2 is ANQGSEA in the germline V gene. V lost 2 bases, J lost 0 bases, and 1 base stayed unmatched. This chain's CDR3 is CSVERGLSGNTIYF. In nucleotides, the CDR3 is TGCAGCGTTGAAAGGGGGCTCTCTGGAAACACCATATATTTT.

V is TRBV19 and J is TRBJ1-4, with TRBD1 as a possible D gene (5 bases). The CDR3 is made up of 13 amino acids. Trimming took 5 bases from V and 7 from J, leaving 11 bases between them. Germline CDR1 is LNHDA and CDR2 is SQIVND (reference sequence). As DNA, the CDR3 is TGTGCCAGTAGTGCAGGGCCACGTGAAAAACTGTTTTTT. Translated: CASSAGPREKLFF.

As concerns this clone: This sample also contains other DNA sequences that code for the same CDR3. The chain is built from TRBV27 and TRBJ1-2; D remains ambiguous. This CDR3 is 13 amino acids long. V shed 2 bases and J shed 2 bases, with 6 bases lying between them. Per germline, CDR1 MNHEY and CDR2 SMNVEV (reference sequence). The CDR3 reads CASSLDGNYGYTF. The CDR3 nucleotides read TGTGCCAGCAGTTTAGACGGAAACTATGGCTACACCTTC.

CDR3 DNA: TGTGCCAGCAGTCAGGACAGAGTTGAGCAGTTCTTC. Translation: CASSQDRVEQFF. V gene TRBV7-9 combines with J gene TRBJ2-1; tentative D call: TRBD1 (6 bases). The CDR3 loop spans 12 amino acids. Per germline, CDR1 SEHNR and CDR2 FQNEAQ (reference sequence). V was shortened by 6 bases and J by 9 bases, with 12 bases between the two germline ends. The full variable domain, in which reference TRBV7-9 and TRBJ2-1 provide the parts outside the CDR3, is DTGVSQNPRHKITKRGQNVTFRCDPISEHNRLYWYRQTLGQGPEFLTYFQNEAQLEKSRLLSDRFSAERPKGSFSTLEIQRTEQGDSAMYLCASSQDRVEQFFGPGTRLTVL.

As to this clone: A read error may account for a junction end that differs from germline. The same CDR3 is also encoded by other DNA sequences in this sample. CDR3 amino acids: CASSGRLGQGPYNEQFF. CDR3 bases: TGCGCCAGCAGTGGAAGACTGGGACAGGGGCCCTACAATGAGCAGTTCTTC. The rearrangement joins TRBV6-1 to TRBJ2-1; TRBD1 aligns across 10 bases. This CDR3 contains 17 residues. The germline V gene has CDR1 MNHNS and CDR2 SASEGT.

This chain uses TRBV19 with TRBJ1-1, with a weak D call TRBD1 (6 bases). This CDR3 spans 15 amino acids. Trimming left V 4 bases short and J 5 bases short, with 17 bases between. CDR1 LNHDA and CDR2 SQIVND come from the germline V gene (reference sequence). CDR3 protein: CASSNPQGMGTEAFF. CDR3 in DNA: TGTGCCAGTAGTAACCCCCAGGGGATGGGTACTGAAGCTTTCTTT.